There are many counts of the clone carrying this T cell receptor (beta chain). Its antigen is not identified. These data belong to a study of T cells in Graves' hyperthyroidism and ophthalmopathy. The overall study: Before any treatment, at initial diagnosis, peripheral blood was collected. Study-level findings and limits: Ophthalmopathy was identified by the model a median about six months ahead of onset.

RNA transcripts were the template for amplifying TCR beta CDR3 regions. TCR CDR3 underwent first-round RT-PCR with the HTBI primer set. From the multiplex PCR reads, TCRdb called clonotypes with MiXCR, one entry per CDR3 protein. The sample shows a few hundred thousand distinct CDR3 sequences, 17% of them seen only once. Disease lasting under 3 months, a NOSPECS grade of at least 4, and a Clinical Activity Score of at least 3 were features of the ophthalmopathy patients. Trimming removed 4 bases at V and 3 bases at J, with 13 bases between. Germline assignment: CDR1 MNHEY and CDR2 SVGEGT. The CDR3 consists of 15 residues.

This sequence was found in a woman aged 18-35 years with Graves' ophthalmopathy. The sample comprised blood. The chain joins TRBV6-2 or TRBV6-3 to TRBJ1-5; D might be TRBD1 (6 bases). DNA for the CDR3: TGTGCCAGCAGTTCTGGACAGCGGACCAATCAGCCCCAGCATTTT. Translation gives CASSSGQRTNQPQHF.